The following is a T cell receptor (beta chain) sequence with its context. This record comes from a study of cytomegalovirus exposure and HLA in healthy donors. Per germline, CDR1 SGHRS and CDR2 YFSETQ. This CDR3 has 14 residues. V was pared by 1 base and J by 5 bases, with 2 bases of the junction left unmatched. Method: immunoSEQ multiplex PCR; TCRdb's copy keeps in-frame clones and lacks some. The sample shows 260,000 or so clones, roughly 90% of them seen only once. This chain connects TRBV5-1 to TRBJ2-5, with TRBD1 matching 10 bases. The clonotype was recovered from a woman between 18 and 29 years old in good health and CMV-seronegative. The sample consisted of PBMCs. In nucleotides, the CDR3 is TGCGCCAGCAGCTTGACGGGACAGGGGGAGACCCAGTACTTC. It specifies CASSLTGQGETQYF.